Shown below are 26 T cell receptor beta chains from a single sample sequenced in a study of early T cells in non-severe SARS-CoV-2 infection. TCRdb reprocessed the 5' RACE reads via MiXCR and lists one record per CDR3 protein. Of 100,000 to 150,000 distinct CDR3 sequences listed, approximately 15% are singletons. Input material: whole blood. These receptors were collected from an adult who was a healthcare worker with PCR-confirmed SARS-CoV-2 infection or an uninfected control (not recorded which).

V gene TRBV7-9 combines with J gene TRBJ1-4; TRBD1 is a possible D gene (6 bases). CDR3 length: 15 amino acids. V lost 1 base to trimming and J lost 7 bases, with 13 bases between them. The V gene's germline CDR1 is SEHNR and CDR2 FQNEAQ (reference sequence). The CDR3 spells CASSLGGALTEKLFF. The CDR3 DNA sequence: TGTGCCAGCAGCTTAGGGGGGGCGCTGACTGAAAAACTGTTTTTT.

In its sample, this clonotype was seen a few times. This sequence joins TRBV7-6 and TRBJ2-1; 11 nucleotides match TRBD2. In germline, CDR1 is SGHVS, CDR2 FNYEAQ. The CDR3 length is 16 residues. The V and J ends lost 5 bases and 1 base, in that order; junction bases with no gene match: 4. The CDR3 sequence: CASSRTSGGSYNEQFF. The CDR3 DNA sequence: TGTGCCAGCAGCCGAACTAGCGGGGGATCCTACAATGAGCAGTTCTTC.

This clonotype was detected only a few times. The chain couples TRBV19 to TRBJ1-6; 11 nucleotides line up with TRBD1. Germline V gene lookup returns CDR1 LNHDA and CDR2 SQIVND (reference sequence). This CDR3 contains 18 residues. Germline trimming cut 6 bases from V and 0 bases from J; bases unmatched to any gene: 7. CDR3 protein: CASSATGTGGSYNSPLHF. CDR3 bases: TGTGCCAGTAGCGCTACCGGGACAGGGGGCTCCTATAATTCACCCCTCCACTTT.

This clonotype has more than one count but fewer than ten. This chain connects TRBV29-1 to TRBJ1-1, with unresolved D. The CDR3 has 12 amino acids. Germline V gives CDR1 SQVTM, CDR2 ANQGSEA. Trimming shortened V by 5 bases and J by 4 bases, and 11 bases separated the two germline ends. The CDR3 region has the DNA TGCAGCGTTCGAGGGTGGGTCACTGAAGCTTTCTTT. Translated: CSVRGWVTEAFF.

The V call is TRBV13, the J call TRBJ1-2; tentative D call: TRBD1 (6 bases). With 1 base removed from V and 6 bases from J, the gap between germline ends came to 6 bases. The CDR3 runs 12 residues. CDR1 and CDR2 from the germline V gene are PRHDT and FYEKMQ (reference sequence). The CDR3 bases are TGTGCCAGCAGCTTAGCAGGGGATGGCTACACCTTC. Amino acid sequence: CASSLAGDGYTF.

The chain employs TRBV4-1 and TRBJ2-4; 8 bases match TRBD1. This CDR3 is built from 15 residues. J lost 7 bases, V lost 0 bases, and 5 bases had no gene match. Germline V gene lookup returns CDR1 MGHRA and CDR2 YSYEKL. The CDR3 loop is CASSQEIQGVNIQYF. The CDR3 region has the DNA TGCGCCAGCAGCCAAGAAATACAGGGGGTCAACATTCAGTACTTC.

This clonotype came up a few times. This CDR3 is CASRLARSLSHWGQPQHF. The CDR3 DNA follows: TGTGCAAGTCGCTTAGCGAGATCTTTGTCCCACTGGGGTCAGCCCCAGCATTTT. The chain couples TRBV12-2 to TRBJ1-5; no DNA check was done on the table's D call, TRBD1. TRBV12-2 counts as a pseudogene. CDR3 length: 18 amino acids.

This chain joins TRBV20-1 and TRBJ2-1, with TRBD1 identical over 8 bases. Germline trimming cut 0 bases from V and 4 bases from J; bases unmatched to any gene: 14. This CDR3 contains 18 residues. Per the germline V gene, CDR1 is DFQATT and CDR2 is SNEGSKA (reference sequence). The CDR3, as DNA: TGCAGTGCTAGAGATCGTGGTGGCGGGACAGGCCTTTACAATGAGCAGTTCTTC. This sequence encodes CSARDRGGGTGLYNEQFF.

The chain combines TRBV9 with TRBJ1-2; D possibly corresponds to TRBD1 (5 bases). Trimming pared 2 bases from V and 2 bases from J, leaving 7 bases between. This CDR3 region has 13 residues. The germline V gene encodes CDR1 SGDLS and CDR2 YYNGEE. CDR3 amino acids: CASSVRQNYGYTF. CDR3 nucleotide sequence: TGTGCCAGCAGCGTTAGACAGAACTATGGCTACACCTTC.

The chain uses TRBV6-5 and TRBJ2-7; no clear D gene. CDR1 is MNHEY and CDR2 is SVGAGI in the germline V gene. The CDR3 contains 15 residues. The ends were cut back, 7 bases at V and 5 bases at J, with 21 bases in the middle. The CDR3 reads CASTLPPRVRNEQYF. The CDR3, as DNA: TGTGCCAGCACCCTGCCCCCTCGAGTACGAAACGAGCAGTACTTC.

In its sample, this clonotype was seen a few times. The CDR3 nucleotides are TGTGCCAGCCGCGCGGGACAGGGTGGGAATGAGCAGTTCTTC. It specifies CASRAGQGGNEQFF. The chain has TRBV7-9 and TRBJ2-1, with 9 bases aligning to TRBD1. J gave up 7 bases and V 8 bases, and 9 bases lay outside the gene matches. The CDR3 runs to 14 residues. CDR1 SEHNR and CDR2 FQNEAQ come from the germline V gene (reference sequence).

The rearrangement links TRBV11-2 to TRBJ2-3, with D hard to call. The CDR3 is 13 residues long. Germline loops: CDR1 SGHAT, CDR2 FQNNGV. Between the trimmed V and J ends, which lost 3 bases and 2 bases, there was a span of 6 bases. CDR3 amino acids: CASSFILTDTQYF. The CDR3 coding sequence is TGTGCCAGCAGCTTTATCCTCACAGATACGCAGTATTTT.

This chain joins TRBV10-3 and TRBJ2-2, with a weak D call TRBD1 (7 bases). CDR3 length: 17 amino acids. Germline V gene lookup returns CDR1 ENHRY and CDR2 SYGVKD. Trimming left V 6 bases short and J 0 bases short, with 17 bases between. CDR3 residues: CAIRQSAGQTNTGELFF. The CDR3 region has the DNA TGTGCCATCAGACAAAGTGCGGGACAGACGAACACCGGGGAGCTGTTTTTT.

The chain has TRBV20-1 and TRBJ2-3; no firm D call. CDR1 is DFQATT, CDR2 SNEGSKA, per germline (reference sequence). CDR3 length: 13 residues. Deletions cut 1 base from V and 1 base from J, with 6 bases between. Here the CDR3 reads CSARGRGTDTQYF. In nucleotides, the CDR3 is TGCAGTGCTAGAGGCCGGGGCACAGATACGCAGTATTTT.

A few counts support this clonotype. The CDR3 DNA sequence: TGTGCCAGTAGTACAGGGGTAATTGGCAATCAGCCCCAGCATTTT. This gives the protein CASSTGVIGNQPQHF. The chain joins TRBV19 to TRBJ1-5; D is perhaps TRBD1 (6 bases). CDR1 and CDR2 from the germline V gene are LNHDA and SQIVND (reference sequence). Trimming pared 4 bases from V and 2 bases from J, leaving 12 bases between. The CDR3 extends over 15 amino acids.

The chain carries TRBV9 and TRBJ2-2; D is perhaps TRBD1 or TRBD2 (6 bases each). The CDR3 extends over 13 amino acids. Trimming shortened V by 4 bases and J by 5 bases, and 9 bases separated the two germline ends. Germline V gene sequence: CDR1 SGDLS, CDR2 YYNGEE. For the CDR3, the DNA is TGTGCCAGCAGCAGGGGGAGGACCGGGGAGCTGTTTTTT. This gives the protein CASSRGRTGELFF.

This chain connects TRBV5-1 to TRBJ2-3; the D gene is possibly TRBD2 (5 bases). CDR3 length equals 15 residues. Germline CDR1 is SGHRS and CDR2 is YFSETQ. With 2 bases removed from V and 0 bases from J, the gap between germline ends came to 10 bases. The CDR3 region is CASSFGSSSTDTQYF. The CDR3 nucleotides read TGCGCCAGCAGCTTCGGGTCTAGCAGCACAGATACGCAGTATTTT.

Only a few counts were recorded for this clonotype. This chain connects TRBV2 to TRBJ2-3; 7 bases line up with TRBD2. Germline V gene sequence: CDR1 SNHLY, CDR2 FYNNEI. The J segment lost 0 bases and the V segment lost 8 bases, leaving 5 bases of the junction unmatched. This CDR3 is 14 amino acids long. DNA of the CDR3: TGTGCCAGCCTCCGGGGGGAAAGCACAGATACGCAGTATTTT. Translation: CASLRGESTDTQYF.

This clonotype was found a few times. The chain employs TRBV6-1 and TRBJ1-5; 7 bases match TRBD1. This CDR3 has 12 amino acids. The germline V gene has CDR1 MNHNS and CDR2 SASEGT. The V and J ends lost 4 bases and 12 bases, in that order; junction bases with no gene match: 6. The CDR3 region has the DNA TGTGCCAGCAGTGGGAAGACAGGGCACCAGCATTTT. Translating gives CASSGKTGHQHF.

This clonotype was seen a few times. The rearrangement links TRBV18 to TRBJ1-4; D gene uncertain. The CDR3 is 14 residues long. V gave up 2 bases and J gave up 8 bases, with 12 bases separating them. Germline loops: CDR1 KGHSH, CDR2 LQKENI. CDR3 bases: TGTGCCAGCTCACCAACCCCAAACGCAGAAAAACTGTTTTTT. This sequence encodes CASSPTPNAEKLFF.

This clonotype was found a few times. CDR3 DNA sequence: TGTGCAAGTCGCCCAGCCCAGGGGCACACTGAAGCTTTCTTT. It yields the protein CASRPAQGHTEAFF. This rearrangement joins TRBV12-2 to TRBJ1-1; the table's D call, TRBD1, has no DNA check behind it. TRBV12-2 is designated a pseudogene. This CDR3 is built from 14 residues.

This clonotype turned up a few times. CDR3 DNA sequence: TGCGCCAGCAGCACCATGACAGATACGCAGTATTTT. The encoded protein is CASSTMTDTQYF. The chain joins TRBV5-1 to TRBJ2-3, with D hard to call. Germline lookup yields CDR1 SGHRS and CDR2 YFSETQ. The length of the CDR3 is 12 residues. Deletions cut 4 bases from V and 3 bases from J, with 6 bases between.

Here the CDR3 DNA reads TGTGCCAGCAGTGAAGCCTCCCACTACACAGATACGCAGTATTTT. It is translated as CASSEASHYTDTQYF. J is TRBJ2-3 and V is TRBV6-1; no clear D. The V gene's germline CDR1 is MNHNS and CDR2 SASEGT. CDR3 length: 15 amino acids. Trimming took 0 bases from V and 2 from J, leaving 9 bases between them.

V is TRBV29-1 and J is TRBJ1-1; no clear D. Trimming removed 2 bases from V and 2 bases from J, with 12 bases in between. CDR1 and CDR2 from the germline V gene are SQVTM and ANQGSEA. There are 14 residues in the CDR3. The CDR3 coding sequence is TGCAGCGTTGAAATTTCTGTGGGAAACACTGAAGCTTTCTTT. This encodes CSVEISVGNTEAFF. The full variable domain, completed using reference TRBV29-1 and TRBJ1-1, is SAVISQKPSRDICQRGTSLTIQCQVDSQVTMMFWYRQQPGQSLTLIATANQGSEATYESGFVIDKFPISRPNLTFSTLTVSNMSPEDSSIYLCSVEISVGNTEAFFGQGTRLTVV.

This chain connects TRBV6-6 to TRBJ1-4, with TRBD1 matching over 8 bases. CDR3 length: 15 residues. Looked up from germline, CDR1 is MNHNY and CDR2 is SVGAGI (reference sequence). Losses at the gene ends were 6 bases for V and 5 bases for J; bases not matched to a gene: 8. The CDR3 nucleotides read TGTGCCAGCAGACCTCCGGGACAGGAGAATGAAAAACTGTTTTTT. This translates into CASRPPGQENEKLFF.

V and J are TRBV30 and TRBJ1-4; D gene unclear. There are 15 residues in the CDR3. V was shortened by 3 bases and J by 8 bases, with 19 bases between the two germline ends. Per the germline V gene, CDR1 is GTSNPN and CDR2 is SVGIG (reference sequence). The CDR3 region has the DNA TGTGCCTGGAGGCCCCTTGGGAAGGTTCACGAAAAACTGTTTTTT. Translated, it gives CAWRPLGKVHEKLFF.